Each of the 20 T cell receptor beta chains below was sequenced from the same sample in a study of cytomegalovirus exposure and HLA in healthy donors. This table comes from immunoSEQ multiplex PCR, and its TCRdb copy is limited to in-frame clones, with some not included. The sample includes 110,000 or so clones, around 87% of them seen just once. Sequencing input: PBMCs. These receptors were taken from a woman aged 18-29 years in good health and CMV-seropositive.

The chain links TRBV9 to TRBJ2-2, with D unresolved. V lost 3 bases and J 0 bases, leaving 6 bases between the germline ends. This CDR3 region has 14 residues. Germline V gene sequence: CDR1 SGDLS, CDR2 YYNGEE. CDR3 nucleotides: TGTGCCAGCAGCGGCTACGCGAACACCGGGGAGCTGTTTTTT. Its translation: CASSGYANTGELFF.

This chain's CDR3 is CASSHPDREGTEAFF. The CDR3 nucleotides are TGTGCCAGCAGCCACCCGGACAGGGAGGGCACTGAAGCTTTCTTT. The chain couples TRBV5-6 to TRBJ1-1; the match to TRBD1 covers 8 bases. This CDR3 is built from 15 residues. Germline V lookup: CDR1 SGHDT, CDR2 YYEEEE. The V segment lost 4 bases and the J segment 4 bases; nucleotides outside the gene matches: 9.

The rearrangement links TRBV10-1 to TRBJ2-1, with a possible D match to TRBD2 (7 bases). V dropped 8 bases and J dropped 4 bases, with 12 bases sitting between them. CDR3 size: 13 residues. Germline CDR1 WNHNN, CDR2 SYGVQD (reference sequence). The CDR3 loop reads CASGGARYNEQFF. The CDR3 DNA reads TGCGCCAGCGGGGGGGCCCGATACAATGAGCAGTTCTTC.

This chain joins TRBV5-6 and TRBJ1-5, with D unclear. The V gene lost 0 bases and the J gene lost 0 bases, with 7 bases spanning the gap. Germline V gives CDR1 SGHDT, CDR2 YYEEEE. The CDR3 is made up of 15 amino acids. CDR3 amino acids: CASSLGGHSNQPQHF. DNA for the CDR3: TGTGCCAGCAGCTTGGGAGGTCATAGCAATCAGCCCCAGCATTTT.

V is TRBV9 and J is TRBJ1-4; the match to TRBD1 covers 8 bases. Germline V lookup: CDR1 SGDLS, CDR2 YYNGEE. The CDR3 loop spans 14 amino acids. After removal of 4 bases from V and 4 bases from J, the junction contained 3 bases not matched to a gene. The CDR3 DNA follows: TGTGCCAGCAGCCCAGGGGGCAGTAATGAAAAACTGTTTTTT. Its protein is CASSPGGSNEKLFF. Full variable domain (rest looked up from reference TRBV9 and TRBJ1-4): DSGVTQTPKHLITATGQRVTLRCSPRSGDLSVYWYQQSLDQGLQFLIQYYNGEERAKGNILERFSAQQFPDLHSELNLSSLELGDSALYFCASSPGGSNEKLFFGSGTQLSVL.

The chain has TRBV6-5 and TRBJ2-2; D possibly corresponds to TRBD1 (6 bases). This CDR3 has 14 residues. The V end lost 4 bases, the J end lost 3 bases, and 9 bases lay between the germline ends. Germline V CDR1 and CDR2: MNHEY, SVGAGI. The CDR3 bases are TGTGCCAGCAGTTCCGGACAGTACACCGGGGAGCTGTTTTTT. It yields the protein CASSSGQYTGELFF.

This chain links TRBV18 with TRBJ1-1; no firm D call. Germline CDR1 KGHSH, CDR2 LQKENI. V lost 6 bases, J lost 5 bases, and 22 bases lay in between. This CDR3 is built from 16 residues. The CDR3 DNA sequence: TGTGCCAGCTCTACCCGCGTCGGTAATGTGGAGACTGAAGCTTTCTTT. Amino acid sequence: CASSTRVGNVETEAFF. The full variable domain, with the rest looked up from reference TRBV18 and TRBJ1-1, is NAGVMQNPRHLVRRRGQEARLRCSPMKGHSHVYWYRQLPEEGLKFMVYLQKENIIDESGMPKERFSAEFPKEGPSILRIQQVVRGDSAAYFCASSTRVGNVETEAFFGQGTRLTVV.

The chain joins TRBV7-9 to TRBJ2-1; 10 bases fit TRBD2. The CDR3 has 15 amino acids. Germline V lookup: CDR1 SEHNR, CDR2 FQNEAQ (reference sequence). Trimming took 5 bases from V and 4 from J; bases not matched to a gene: 5. CDR3 nucleotides: TGTGCCAGCAGCCGCGAGACTAGCGGGTACAATGAGCAGTTCTTC. It yields the protein CASSRETSGYNEQFF.

The chain recombines TRBV5-4 with TRBJ2-1; 7 bases are a match to TRBD1. CDR3 length equals 15 residues. The germline CDR1 and CDR2 sequences are SGHNT and YYREEE (reference sequence). Germline trimming cut 5 bases from V and 4 bases from J; bases unmatched to any gene: 9. The CDR3 loop reads CASSHTGDTYNEQFF. The DNA of the CDR3 is TGTGCCAGCAGTCACACAGGGGATACATACAATGAGCAGTTCTTC.

The chain carries TRBV18 and TRBJ2-7; 8 nucleotides match TRBD1. V shed 1 base and J 0 bases; nucleotides not matched to a gene: 5. The CDR3 length is 16 residues. Germline values: CDR1 KGHSH, CDR2 LQKENI. The CDR3 is CASSPRRDRSSYEQYF. CDR3 in DNA: TGTGCCAGCTCACCACGCCGGGACAGGAGCTCCTACGAGCAGTACTTC.

The chain uses TRBV27 and TRBJ2-3; 8 positions match TRBD1. Per the germline V gene, CDR1 is MNHEY and CDR2 is SMNVEV (reference sequence). The trim removed 6 bases at V and 6 bases at J, leaving 5 bases unmatched. CDR3 length: 13 amino acids. CDR3 sequence reads: CASRDRVGDTQYF. CDR3 nucleotide sequence: TGTGCCAGCAGGGACAGGGTTGGTGATACGCAGTATTTT.

The chain employs TRBV25-1 and TRBJ2-7; weak D call: TRBD2 (5 bases). The CDR3 length is 14 residues. The germline V and J ends were trimmed by 2 bases and 0 bases, with 8 bases remaining between them. CDR1 is MGHDK, CDR2 SYGVNS, per germline. The CDR3 loop reads CASSEIEGSYEQYF. The CDR3 DNA is TGTGCCAGCAGTGAAATTGAGGGCTCCTACGAGCAGTACTTC.

Of note for this clone: This specimen includes other DNA sequences encoding the same CDR3. This chain connects TRBV5-1 to TRBJ2-2; TRBD1 matches at 7 bases. The CDR3 runs 14 residues. The J segment lost 6 bases and the V segment lost 0 bases, leaving 2 bases of the junction unmatched. Germline-derived CDR1 and CDR2 are SGHRS and YFSETQ. The CDR3 sequence is CASSLGQGAGELFF. The DNA of the CDR3 is TGCGCCAGCAGCTTGGGACAGGGTGCCGGGGAGCTGTTTTTT. Looking up the rest from reference TRBV5-1 and TRBJ2-2 gives the full variable domain: KAGVTQTPRYLIKTRGQQVTLSCSPISGHRSVSWYQQTPGQGLQFLFEYFSETQRNKGNFPGRFSGRQFSNSRSEMNVSTLELGDSALYLCASSLGQGAGELFFGEGSRLTVL.

This rearrangement joins TRBV30 to TRBJ1-2; a weak D match, TRBD1 (6 bases). This CDR3 spans 13 amino acids. CDR1 and CDR2 from the germline V gene are GTSNPN and SVGIG (reference sequence). With 4 bases removed from V and 8 bases from J, the gap between germline ends came to 17 bases. CDR3 bases: TGTGCCTGGACTAGATCACAGGGTTTAGGCTACACCTTC. This sequence encodes CAWTRSQGLGYTF.

The genes are TRBV28 and TRBJ2-1, with D tentatively TRBD2 (7 bases). Germline CDR1 reads MDHEN; CDR2 reads SYDVKM. Trimming cost V 6 bases and J 6 bases, with 24 bases left between them. This CDR3 has 17 amino acids. The CDR3: CASRKGGAGGTTNEQFF. Written as DNA, the CDR3 is TGTGCCAGCAGGAAGGGGGGGGCCGGGGGAACTACCAATGAGCAGTTCTTC.

The chain combines TRBV28 with TRBJ2-7; 8 bases match TRBD2. The V gene end was trimmed by 7 bases and the J gene end by 2 bases; junction bases not matched to a gene: 10. CDR3 size: 15 residues. Germline CDR1 MDHEN, CDR2 SYDVKM. CDR3 DNA sequence: TGTGCCAGCACCTCGGCGTCACTAGCGGCCTACGAGCAGTACTTC. It translates to CASTSASLAAYEQYF.

V usage is TRBV28 and J usage is TRBJ2-2; D gene uncertain. Trimming removed 9 bases from V and 4 bases from J, with 6 bases in between. The CDR3 loop spans 11 amino acids. Germline V gene lookup returns CDR1 MDHEN and CDR2 SYDVKM. DNA for the CDR3: TGTGCCAGTTCCATCACCGGGGAGCTGTTTTTT. Amino acids: CASSITGELFF.

The V and J genes are TRBV27 and TRBJ2-1; D is unresolved. V shed 6 bases and J shed 0 bases, with 9 bases lying between them. Germline assignment: CDR1 MNHEY and CDR2 SMNVEV (reference sequence). This CDR3 has 14 residues. Here the CDR3 reads CASRLISSYNEQFF. The CDR3 DNA follows: TGTGCCAGCAGGCTAATAAGCTCCTACAATGAGCAGTTCTTC.

The V call is TRBV6-6, the J call TRBJ2-5; 7 bases align to TRBD1. There are 16 residues in the CDR3. V was clipped by 2 bases and J by 2 bases; unmatched bases: 8. The germline CDR1 and CDR2 sequences are MNHNY and SVGAGI (reference sequence). The CDR3 sequence: CASSYRPGGTQETQYF. CDR3 sequence (DNA): TGTGCCAGCAGTTACCGGCCAGGGGGTACTCAAGAGACCCAGTACTTC.

This chain joins TRBV5-1 and TRBJ1-5; TRBD1 might be the D (6 bases). Germline V lookup: CDR1 SGHRS, CDR2 YFSETQ. The CDR3 sequence is 17 residues long. V was clipped by 2 bases and J by 0 bases, with 15 bases between them. The DNA of the CDR3 is TGCGCCAGCAGCTTCCCCCCGGACAGATATAGCAATCAGCCCCAGCATTTT. This encodes CASSFPPDRYSNQPQHF. Using reference TRBV5-1 and TRBJ1-5 for the parts outside the CDR3, the full variable domain is KAGVTQTPRYLIKTRGQQVTLSCSPISGHRSVSWYQQTPGQGLQFLFEYFSETQRNKGNFPGRFSGRQFSNSRSEMNVSTLELGDSALYLCASSFPPDRYSNQPQHFGDGTRLSIL.